Below, 10 T cell receptor beta chains from the same sample are listed, as sequenced in a study of CD8 T cells in Susac syndrome. cDNA came from about 0.46 to 1 ug RNA primed by random hexamers. Via MiXCR, TCRdb re-called the immunoSEQ multiplex PCR reads, giving one row per CDR3 protein. In the table there are around 300,000 distinct CDR3 sequences, 70% to 90% of which are singletons. The material sequenced was CD8+ T cells from PBMCs. The receptors shown here come from a human donor with multiple sclerosis.

CDR3 residues: CASSLGNDHRAETQYF. The CDR3 DNA reads TGTGCCAGCAGCTTGGGAAATGACCACCGGGCGGAGACCCAGTACTTC. The rearrangement links TRBV7-2 to TRBJ2-5; D is unclear. The germline gives CDR1 SGHTA, CDR2 FQGNSA. The CDR3 has 16 residues. V was trimmed by 3 bases and J by 5 bases, leaving 19 bases between them.

The chain has TRBV27 and TRBJ2-3, with D unresolved. Trimming took 1 base from V and 2 from J, leaving 13 bases between them. CDR1 is MNHEY and CDR2 is SMNVEV in the germline V gene (reference sequence). The CDR3 runs to 16 residues. CDR3 in amino acids: CASSLWGGIATDTQYF. Here the CDR3 DNA reads TGTGCCAGCAGTTTATGGGGTGGGATTGCCACAGATACGCAGTATTTT.

The chain links TRBV12-3 or TRBV12-4 to TRBJ2-1; D is uncertain. The CDR3 totals 13 residues. The V and J ends lost 6 bases and 7 bases respectively, with 13 bases between them. CDR3 bases: TGTGCCAGCAGCCTGGGGTTTGAGAATGAGCAGTTCTTC. Its protein is CASSLGFENEQFF.

This chain uses TRBV4-3 with TRBJ2-7; maybe TRBD2 (7 bases). CDR3 length equals 16 residues. CDR1 LGHNA and CDR2 YSLEER come from the germline V gene. V was trimmed by 1 base and J by 1 base, leaving 14 bases between them. CDR3 amino acids: CASSQAAGHHSYEQYF. Written as DNA, the CDR3 is TGCGCCAGCAGCCAAGCAGCGGGACACCATTCCTACGAGCAGTACTTC.

This chain uses TRBV18 with TRBJ1-1, with a tentative D call TRBD1 (5 bases). Germline values: CDR1 KGHSH, CDR2 LQKENI. The CDR3 loop spans 14 amino acids. Between the trimmed V and J ends, which lost 3 bases and 0 bases, there was a span of 8 bases. CDR3 DNA: TGTGCCAGCTCACCGGAGGGGCTGAACACTGAAGCTTTCTTT. This translates into CASSPEGLNTEAFF.

For the CDR3, the DNA is TGTGCTAGTGGTTTGGCCCCGGACAGGCCCACAGATACGCAGTATTTT. Its protein is CASGLAPDRPTDTQYF. The V call is TRBV12-5, the J call TRBJ2-3; 7 nucleotides line up with TRBD1. The junction had 6 bases not matched to a gene; V was cut back by 1 base and J by 2 bases. CDR1 LGHNT and CDR2 FRNRAP come from the germline V gene. The CDR3 runs to 16 residues.

V is TRBV4-1 and J is TRBJ2-7; D possibly corresponds to TRBD1 (7 bases). V lost 0 bases to trimming and J lost 2 bases, with 11 bases between them. The CDR3 extends over 15 amino acids. Germline V lookup: CDR1 MGHRA, CDR2 YSYEKL. The CDR3 loop reads CASSQDLRGAYEQYF. In DNA form, the CDR3 reads TGCGCCAGCAGCCAAGACCTCAGGGGGGCCTACGAGCAGTACTTC.

A single count supports this clonotype. The chain recombines TRBV12-5 with TRBJ2-5, with TRBD1 as a possible D gene (7 bases). Germline V CDR1 and CDR2: LGHNT, FRNRAP. There are 16 residues in the CDR3. Trimming stripped 6 bases from V and 1 base from J, with 18 bases between. The DNA of the CDR3 is TGTGCTAGTGGCCAAGGTGCGGGGACAGTCCAAGAGACCCAGTACTTC. Its translation: CASGQGAGTVQETQYF.

The CDR3 loop is CASGGGLEGGDLYGYTF. The CDR3 DNA follows: TGTGCCAGCGGAGGGGGATTAGAGGGCGGGGACCTCTATGGCTACACCTTC. The chain recombines TRBV9 with TRBJ1-2; D is perhaps TRBD1 (6 bases). Germline values: CDR1 SGDLS, CDR2 YYNGEE. The V end was cut by 7 bases, the J end by 4 bases, with 26 bases between. CDR3 length equals 17 residues.

V is TRBV28 and J is TRBJ2-7, with D uncertain. Germline V gene sequence: CDR1 MDHEN, CDR2 SYDVKM. The CDR3 contains 16 residues. V lost 1 base and J 1 base, leaving 14 bases between the germline ends. The CDR3 DNA reads as TGTGCCAGCAGTTTATCCGGTGACCTCCAATCCTACGAGCAGTACTTC. Amino acids: CASSLSGDLQSYEQYF.